These 27 T cell receptor beta chains originate from one sample sequenced in a study of OX40 agonist ivuxolimab in advanced cancers. Assay used: immunoSEQ multiplex PCR; TCRdb lists only in-frame clones, some missing. The sample yields under 20,000 clones, roughly 68% seen once. Sequencing used CD4+ or CD8+ T cells sorted from blood, obtained in a trial of the OX40 agonist ivuxolimab. These receptors were taken from an adult with an advanced solid tumor such as melanoma, head and neck, liver or kidney cancer.

The chain joins TRBV7-6 to TRBJ2-5; tentative D call: TRBD1 (5 bases). CDR3 length: 17 residues. Per the germline V gene, CDR1 is SGHVS and CDR2 is FNYEAQ. V was cut by 0 bases and J by 7 bases, with 21 bases left in between. The CDR3 nucleotides are TGTGCCAGCAGCTTAGCCCGAAGGATTACAACGCAGGGGACCCAGTACTTC. Protein: CASSLARRITTQGTQYF.

The genes are TRBV25-1 and TRBJ2-1, with D possibly matching TRBD2 (5 bases). Trimming removed 3 bases at V and 7 bases at J, with 10 bases between. Per the germline V gene, CDR1 is MGHDK and CDR2 is SYGVNS. CDR3 length: 13 amino acids. CDR3 sequence: CASSDPGENEQFF. The CDR3 DNA follows: TGTGCCAGCAGTGATCCCGGGGAAAATGAGCAGTTCTTC.

In this sample, this clone turned up once. This CDR3 reads CASSLSSGANVLTF. Here the CDR3 DNA reads TGTGCCAGTAGTCTCAGCTCTGGGGCCAACGTCCTGACTTTC. The rearrangement links TRBV19 to TRBJ2-6; no reliable D call. Germline V gene data show CDR1 as LNHDA and CDR2 as SQIVND (reference sequence). The CDR3 length is 14 residues. Trimming removed 5 bases at V and 0 bases at J, with 5 bases between.

V usage is TRBV6-1 and J usage is TRBJ2-1, with 14 positions matching TRBD2. CDR1 and CDR2 from the germline V gene are MNHNS and SASEGT. CDR3 length: 15 residues. V lost 6 bases to trimming and J lost 8 bases; unmatched junction nucleotides: 6. The CDR3 here is CASSEGLAGDYEQFF. In DNA form, the CDR3 reads TGTGCCAGCAGCGAGGGACTAGCGGGAGACTATGAGCAGTTCTTC.

The J gene is TRBJ2-3, the V gene TRBV11-2; D may be TRBD2 (6 bases). Germline lookup yields CDR1 SGHAT and CDR2 FQNNGV. CDR3 length: 15 residues. V lost 0 bases to trimming and J lost 2 bases, with 9 bases between them. The CDR3 reads CASSLDSGDTDTQYF. DNA for the CDR3: TGTGCCAGCAGCTTAGATAGCGGAGACACAGATACGCAGTATTTT.

The chain links TRBV7-3 to TRBJ2-7; 8 nucleotides match TRBD1. V was clipped by 2 bases and J by 5 bases; unmatched bases: 5. CDR1 SGHTA and CDR2 FQGTGA come from the germline V gene. The CDR3 is made up of 14 amino acids. The CDR3 bases are TGTGCCAGCAGCTTAGTTTCAGGGGGCCACGAGCAGTACTTC. This encodes CASSLVSGGHEQYF.

The chain carries TRBV28 and TRBJ1-5; D remains ambiguous. The CDR3 loop spans 15 amino acids. Germline V CDR1 and CDR2: MDHEN, SYDVKM. Between the trimmed V and J ends, which lost 2 bases and 3 bases, there was a span of 11 bases. The CDR3 DNA reads TGTGCCAGCAGTTTACTATTACAGTCCAATCAGCCCCAGCATTTT. It specifies CASSLLLQSNQPQHF.

The chain links TRBV28 to TRBJ1-5; TRBD1 agrees at 9 bases. Germline loops: CDR1 MDHEN, CDR2 SYDVKM. The CDR3 covers 19 residues. Germline trimming cut 4 bases from V and 2 bases from J; bases unmatched to any gene: 15. The CDR3 region has the DNA TGTGCCAGCAGTTCCACGGGACAGGGTGCGTCTCTTGGCAATCAGCCCCAGCATTTT. Translation gives CASSSTGQGASLGNQPQHF. The full variable domain, rest sourced from reference TRBV28 and TRBJ1-5, is DVKVTQSSRYLVKRTGEKVFLECVQDMDHENMFWYRQDPGLGLRLIYFSYDVKMKEKGDIPEGYSVSREKKERFSLILESASTNQTSMYLCASSSTGQGASLGNQPQHFGDGTRLSIL.

The chain uses TRBV5-4 and TRBJ2-3; TRBD1 agrees at 7 bases. Per the germline V gene, CDR1 is SGHNT and CDR2 is YYREEE (reference sequence). This CDR3 is 17 amino acids long. The V gene end was trimmed by 4 bases and the J gene end by 2 bases; junction bases not matched to a gene: 13. CDR3 loop: CASSLAIGTDPTDTQYF. The CDR3 DNA follows: TGTGCCAGCAGCCTGGCAATCGGGACAGATCCCACAGATACGCAGTATTTT.

V gene TRBV5-6 combines with J gene TRBJ2-6; D is perhaps TRBD1 (5 bases). The CDR3 covers 16 residues. Germline CDR1 and CDR2: SGHDT and YYEEEE. The V end lost 4 bases, the J end lost 0 bases, and 11 bases lay between the germline ends. Written as DNA, the CDR3 is TGTGCCAGCAGCAGAAGACAGAGCTCTGGGGCCAACGTCCTGACTTTC. This codes for CASSRRQSSGANVLTF. Based on the CDR3 plus reference TRBV5-6 and TRBJ2-6, the full variable domain is DAGVTQSPTHLIKTRGQQVTLRCSPKSGHDTVSWYQQALGQGPQFIFQYYEEEERQRGNFPDRFSGHQFPNYSSELNVNALLLGDSALYLCASSRRQSSGANVLTFGAGSRLTVL.

The J gene is TRBJ2-5, the V gene TRBV5-1; D unclear. Germline V gene data show CDR1 as SGHRS and CDR2 as YFSETQ. This CDR3 is 11 amino acids long. The V end was cut by 2 bases, the J end by 5 bases, with 4 bases between. The CDR3 region is CASSFTETQYF. CDR3 in DNA: TGCGCCAGCAGCTTTACGGAGACCCAGTACTTC.

The CDR3 spells CAISEGASLVSTDTQYF. DNA of the CDR3: TGTGCCATCAGTGAGGGGGCTAGCTTGGTTTCCACAGATACGCAGTATTTT. This chain connects TRBV10-3 to TRBJ2-3; D assignment may be TRBD1 or TRBD2 (5 bases each). Between the trimmed V and J ends, which lost 2 bases and 2 bases, there was a span of 17 bases. CDR1 and CDR2 from the germline V gene are ENHRY and SYGVKD. The CDR3 has 17 amino acids.

As regards this clone: Other DNA variants within this sample encode the same CDR3. This rearrangement joins TRBV6-6 to TRBJ2-2; TRBD1 matches at 11 bases. The CDR3 contains 15 residues. Germline values: CDR1 MNHNY, CDR2 SVGAGI (reference sequence). Trimming removed 2 bases from V and 6 bases from J; junction bases left unmatched: 2. The CDR3 loop is CASSYQGQGAGELFF. CDR3 DNA sequence: TGTGCCAGCAGTTACCAGGGACAGGGGGCCGGGGAGCTGTTTTTT.

The chain uses TRBV27 and TRBJ1-5, with 7 bases identical to TRBD1. Germline-derived CDR1 and CDR2 are MNHEY and SMNVEV (reference sequence). This CDR3 is 14 amino acids long. V shed 3 bases and J 4 bases; nucleotides not matched to a gene: 3. CDR3 nucleotide sequence: TGTGCCAGCAGTTTGGGACAGTCAAATCAGCCCCAGCATTTT. Residues: CASSLGQSNQPQHF.

The rearrangement links TRBV6-5 to TRBJ2-1; 11 nucleotides match TRBD2. Germline CDR1 and CDR2: MNHEY and SVGAGI. The V segment lost 6 bases and the J segment 4 bases; nucleotides outside the gene matches: 5. This CDR3 is built from 15 residues. The CDR3 nucleotides are TGTGCCAGCAGGCCACTAGCGGGAGTGTACAATGAGCAGTTCTTC. This encodes CASRPLAGVYNEQFF.

The chain has TRBV28 and TRBJ2-1; 11 nucleotides match TRBD1. This CDR3 region has 16 residues. V gave up 6 bases and J gave up 0 bases; unmatched junction bases: 4. CDR1 and CDR2 from the germline V gene are MDHEN and SYDVKM. CDR3 in amino acids: CASRSGQGVSYNEQFF. The CDR3 DNA follows: TGTGCCAGCAGATCGGGACAGGGGGTCTCCTACAATGAGCAGTTCTTC.

The V and J genes are TRBV27 and TRBJ2-7; no definite D call. This CDR3 has 14 residues. V lost 1 base, J lost 5 bases, and 12 bases lay in between. Germline V gene sequence: CDR1 MNHEY, CDR2 SMNVEV (reference sequence). This chain's CDR3 is CASSLLGKVNEQYF. The CDR3 DNA follows: TGTGCCAGCAGTTTATTAGGGAAGGTAAACGAGCAGTACTTC.

This clone was counted a single time. The V gene is TRBV19, the J gene TRBJ2-1; no clear D. The CDR3 has 11 amino acids. Germline V gives CDR1 LNHDA, CDR2 SQIVND (reference sequence). Trimming left V 5 bases short and J 6 bases short, with 5 bases between. The CDR3 region has the DNA TGTGCCAGTAGTGGTGGCAATGAGCAGTTCTTC. Encoded protein: CASSGGNEQFF.

The chain links TRBV18 to TRBJ1-1, with D unresolved. Germline loops: CDR1 KGHSH, CDR2 LQKENI. Trimming shortened V by 2 bases and J by 4 bases, and 5 bases separated the two germline ends. The CDR3 covers 12 residues. CDR3 nucleotide sequence: TGTGCCAGCTCACCAAAGTCCACTGAAGCTTTCTTT. Translated, it gives CASSPKSTEAFF.

This clone has just one count. The chain links TRBV15 to TRBJ2-3, with D perhaps TRBD2 (6 bases). With 0 bases removed from V and 7 bases from J, the gap between germline ends came to 17 bases. The CDR3 runs 16 residues. CDR1 and CDR2 (germline): LNHNV, YYDKDF (reference sequence). CDR3 nucleotide sequence: TGTGCCACCAGCAGAGACCGATACGGGGGATATAATACGCAGTATTTT. Its translation is CATSRDRYGGYNTQYF.

V and J are TRBV29-1 and TRBJ2-1, with D tentatively TRBD1 or TRBD2 (6 bases each). From germline, CDR1 is SQVTM and CDR2 ANQGSEA. Trimming removed 4 bases at V and 8 bases at J, with 18 bases between. The CDR3 loop spans 14 amino acids. DNA of the CDR3: TGCAGCGTTGTAAGGGGGGCCCGCACCCATGAGCAGTTCTTC. Protein sequence: CSVVRGARTHEQFF.

V is TRBV6-6 and J is TRBJ2-2; no definite D call. With 7 bases removed from V and 1 base from J, the gap between germline ends came to 7 bases. Germline V lookup: CDR1 MNHNY, CDR2 SVGAGI (reference sequence). This CDR3 is built from 13 residues. The CDR3 DNA follows: TGTGCCAGCATCCACAGGAACACCGGGGAGCTGTTTTTT. Encoded protein: CASIHRNTGELFF.

The chain links TRBV5-4 to TRBJ2-5, with a possible D match to TRBD2 (5 bases). Germline CDR1 SGHNT, CDR2 YYREEE (reference sequence). The CDR3 covers 13 residues. V lost 7 bases and J 4 bases, leaving 14 bases between the germline ends. The CDR3 DNA sequence: TGTGCCAGCTCCGCAGAGGGTGGAGAGACCCAGTACTTC. Residues: CASSAEGGETQYF.

This sequence joins TRBV6-5 and TRBJ2-7; 7 bases are a match to TRBD1. The CDR3 extends over 14 amino acids. CDR1 MNHEY and CDR2 SVGAGI come from the germline V gene. J lost 3 bases, V lost 5 bases, and 7 bases had no gene match. The CDR3 DNA reads as TGTGCCAGCAGTATGGTACAGGGGAACTACGAGCAGTACTTC. Encoded protein: CASSMVQGNYEQYF.

CDR3 residues: CASSLPTRSSYNEQFF. The DNA for the CDR3 is TGTGCCAGTAGTTTACCGACTCGGAGCTCCTACAATGAGCAGTTCTTC. The V and J genes are TRBV19 and TRBJ2-1; the D is unclear. V lost 5 bases, J lost 0 bases, and 14 bases lay in between. This CDR3 spans 16 amino acids. CDR1 LNHDA and CDR2 SQIVND come from the germline V gene (reference sequence).

V is TRBV6-4 and J is TRBJ2-7; D is possibly TRBD1 (6 bases). The V gene's germline CDR1 is MRHNA and CDR2 SNTAGT. V lost 2 bases to trimming and J lost 2 bases, with 7 bases between them. This CDR3 comprises 13 residues. The CDR3 coding sequence is TGTGCCAGCAGTGACCGGGACACCTACGAGCAGTACTTC. It is translated as CASSDRDTYEQYF.

This clone was picked up many times. This chain connects TRBV19 to TRBJ2-3; TRBD2 matches at 7 bases. The CDR3 loop spans 14 amino acids. V lost 6 bases and J lost 0; bases outside the gene matches: 3. Germline V gene sequence: CDR1 LNHDA, CDR2 SQIVND (reference sequence). The CDR3 nucleotides read TGTGCCAGTAGCCTGACTAGCAGCACAGATACGCAGTATTTT. Encoded protein: CASSLTSSTDTQYF.